The 17 T cell receptor beta chains below come from one sample, sequenced in a study of control samples from healthy donors and cancer patients. TCRdb's table, derived via immunoSEQ multiplex PCR, lists solely in-frame clones and lacks some. The top ten clones hold 10% to 13% of a sample with roughly 43,000 clones, 87% of them seen once. The sequencing sample was made of PBMCs. These receptors were obtained from an older woman with lung cancer.

This chain uses TRBV5-1 with TRBJ2-3, with D perhaps TRBD2 (5 bases). The CDR3 is 14 residues long. Germline V gene sequence: CDR1 SGHRS, CDR2 YFSETQ. The V and J ends lost 3 bases and 2 bases respectively, with 10 bases between them. The CDR3 region has the DNA TGCGCCAGCAGCTCGAGTCTAGCCACAGATACGCAGTATTTT. It codes for CASSSSLATDTQYF.

The chain employs TRBV4-1 and TRBJ1-4, with D tentatively TRBD1 (6 bases). The CDR3 contains 14 residues. V was shortened by 1 base and J by 8 bases, with 11 bases between the two germline ends. Germline V lookup: CDR1 MGHRA, CDR2 YSYEKL. DNA for the CDR3: TGCGCCAGCAGCCAAGGACCAGGGGAGGAAAAACTGTTTTTT. This translates into CASSQGPGEEKLFF.

V gene TRBV7-9 combines with J gene TRBJ1-3; a possible D gene is TRBD1 (5 bases). The CDR3 loop spans 13 amino acids. Germline V gene data show CDR1 as SEHNR and CDR2 as FQNEAQ (reference sequence). V was shortened by 11 bases and J by 0 bases, with 11 bases between the two germline ends. The CDR3 sequence is CARTGDSGNTIYF. The CDR3 DNA reads as TGTGCCCGGACGGGGGACTCTGGAAACACCATATATTTT.

The rearrangement joins TRBV7-2 to TRBJ1-6, with 11 bases identical to TRBD1. The V and J ends lost 5 bases and 6 bases, in that order; junction bases with no gene match: 9. CDR1 and CDR2 (germline): SGHTA, FQGNSA. The CDR3 length is 17 residues. The CDR3 is CASSLDRDRGGNSPLHF. The CDR3 bases are TGTGCCAGCAGCCTCGACCGGGACAGGGGGGGTAATTCACCCCTCCACTTT.

The CDR3 loop is CASTQGTQVSYNEQFF. The CDR3, as DNA: TGTGCCAGCACTCAGGGGACCCAAGTGTCCTACAATGAGCAGTTCTTC. This rearrangement joins TRBV6-6 to TRBJ2-1, with D possibly matching TRBD1 (6 bases). Trimming pared 7 bases from V and 1 base from J, leaving 17 bases between. The CDR3 spans 16 residues. CDR1 and CDR2 from the germline V gene are MNHNY and SVGAGI (reference sequence).

This clone came up once. The V and J genes are TRBV4-3 and TRBJ1-2; D is ambiguous. Germline values: CDR1 LGHNA, CDR2 YSLEER. The germline V and J ends were trimmed by 1 base and 4 bases, with 13 bases remaining between them. CDR3 size: 15 residues. The CDR3 nucleotides are TGCGCCAGCAGCCAAGTACACGGCGGACCCTATGGCTACACCTTC. Amino acid sequence: CASSQVHGGPYGYTF.

To note about this clone: This sample includes further DNA sequences coding for the same CDR3. The chain combines TRBV11-1 with TRBJ2-2, with no clear D. Germline CDR1 reads SGHAT; CDR2 reads FQDESV (reference sequence). The length of the CDR3 is 13 residues. The V gene lost 1 base and the J gene lost 5 bases, with 5 bases spanning the gap. The CDR3 here is CASSLGVTGELFF. The CDR3 coding sequence is TGTGCCAGCAGCTTAGGGGTTACCGGGGAGCTGTTTTTT.

This chain uses TRBV5-4 with TRBJ1-6, with D possibly TRBD1 on 5 matching bases. This CDR3 spans 16 amino acids. The germline gives CDR1 SGHNT, CDR2 YYREEE (reference sequence). V lost 0 bases and J lost 6, with 13 bases in between. The CDR3, as DNA: TGTGCCAGCAGCTTGGGCTCTGGGCAGGGTAATTCACCCCTCCACTTT. Protein product: CASSLGSGQGNSPLHF.

A remark on this clone: The junction differs from germline at one of its ends, possibly a read error. This sequence joins TRBV6-5 and TRBJ2-6; D not certain. The CDR3 covers 13 residues. The germline V gene has CDR1 MNHEY and CDR2 SVGAGI. The CDR3 region has the DNA TGTGCCAGCAGCTACTCTGGGGCCAACGTCCTGACTTTC. It specifies CASSYSGANVLTF.

The chain recombines TRBV7-2 with TRBJ2-7; 10 bases are shared with TRBD2. CDR1 is SGHTA and CDR2 is FQGNSA in the germline V gene. The CDR3 spans 16 residues. V dropped 1 base and J dropped 7; count of bases not matched to a gene: 10. CDR3 amino acids: CASSLESASGSYEQYF. The CDR3 DNA sequence: TGTGCCAGCAGCTTAGAATCGGCTAGCGGGAGTTATGAGCAGTACTTC.

The rearrangement uses TRBV6-5 and TRBJ2-7, with D unclear. The germline CDR1 and CDR2 sequences are MNHEY and SVGAGI. Trimming cost V 2 bases and J 6 bases, with 14 bases left between them. This CDR3 is built from 14 residues. The CDR3 sequence: CASSYTPGDGEQYF. In nucleotides, the CDR3 is TGTGCCAGCAGTTACACCCCCGGTGACGGCGAGCAGTACTTC.

V usage is TRBV3-1 (or the pseudogene TRBV3-2) and J usage is TRBJ2-2; 11 nucleotides align to TRBD2. CDR1 LGHDT and CDR2 YNNKEL come from the germline V gene (reference sequence). CDR3 length equals 15 residues. Trimming cost V 4 bases and J 5 bases; bases outside gene matches: 3. The CDR3 coding sequence is TGTGCCAGCAGCCGTAGCGGGAGGGGGACCGGGGAGCTGTTTTTT. Translation: CASSRSGRGTGELFF.

The V and J genes are TRBV19 and TRBJ1-1; 7 bases match TRBD1. The CDR3 length is 15 residues. Per the germline V gene, CDR1 is LNHDA and CDR2 is SQIVND (reference sequence). After removal of 8 bases from V and 2 bases from J, the junction contained 11 bases not matched to a gene. This CDR3 reads CASSVVDRANTEAFF. CDR3 bases: TGTGCCAGTTCAGTTGTCGACAGGGCCAACACTGAAGCTTTCTTT.

V gene TRBV5-4 combines with J gene TRBJ1-3; no firm D call. Per germline, CDR1 SGHNT and CDR2 YYREEE (reference sequence). The V gene lost 2 bases and the J gene lost 4 bases, with 4 bases spanning the gap. This CDR3 has 12 amino acids. The CDR3 nucleotides read TGTGCCAGCAGCTTCCACGGAAACACCATATATTTT. Residues: CASSFHGNTIYF.

The chain is built from TRBV4-2 and TRBJ2-3; 10 bases map to TRBD2. This CDR3 comprises 19 residues. Germline assignment: CDR1 LGHNA and CDR2 YNFKEQ. J lost 1 base, V lost 1 base, and 11 bases had no gene match. The CDR3 coding sequence is TGTGCCAGCAGCCAAGTTCAACTAGCGGGGACGCCCGGCACAGATACGCAGTATTTT. It specifies CASSQVQLAGTPGTDTQYF.

CDR3 nucleotide sequence: TGTGCCAGCCGACCTGGACAGGTGGGTCAGCCCCAGCATTTT. It specifies CASRPGQVGQPQHF. The chain couples TRBV28 to TRBJ1-5; TRBD1 matches at 7 bases. This CDR3 has 14 amino acids. The ends lost 8 bases at V and 6 bases at J; junction bases unmatched: 10. The germline V gene has CDR1 MDHEN and CDR2 SYDVKM. Based on the CDR3 plus reference TRBV28 and TRBJ1-5, the full variable domain is DVKVTQSSRYLVKRTGEKVFLECVQDMDHENMFWYRQDPGLGLRLIYFSYDVKMKEKGDIPEGYSVSREKKERFSLILESASTNQTSMYLCASRPGQVGQPQHFGDGTRLSIL.

The J gene is TRBJ2-1, the V gene TRBV2, with 14 bases aligning to TRBD2. With 4 bases clipped from V and 6 bases from J, the junction kept 2 bases outside the gene matches. Germline V gene data show CDR1 as SNHLY and CDR2 as FYNNEI. CDR3 length equals 15 residues. CDR3 nucleotides: TGTGCCAGCAGTGGGGGACTAGCGGGAGTCAATGAGCAGTTCTTC. Its translation: CASSGGLAGVNEQFF.